This T cell receptor (beta chain) derives from a study of radiotherapy plus CTLA-4 blockade in lung cancer. About the study: Among patients, around 19% showed objective responses, and about 30% had disease control.

The CDR3 has 13 residues. Germline CDR1 and CDR2: SQVTM and ANQGSEA. J was trimmed by 4 bases and V by 7 bases; bases with no gene match: 9. Assay used: immunoSEQ multiplex PCR; TCRdb lists only in-frame clones, some missing. The sample shows around 37,000 clones, about 69% of them seen only once. Focal radiation and CTLA-4 blockade (ipilimumab) were tested in chemo-refractory metastatic non-small-cell lung cancer patients. Comments on this clone: Its antigen is not known.

Study outcomes and limitations: TCR clones of tumor origin grew in blood after radiotherapy plus ipilimumab. Response was reportedly best predicted by early blood T cell clone dynamics, with interferon-beta.

The TCR was taken from a human donor with non-small cell lung cancer that progressed on radiotherapy plus ipilimumab. The chain joins TRBV29-1 to TRBJ1-1; 7 bases map to TRBD1. The source material was peripheral blood, sampled from a patient treated with radiotherapy plus ipilimumab. Written as DNA, the CDR3 is TGCAGCGCTCGAACAGGGGCGGGCACTGAAGCTTTCTTT. Its translation: CSARTGAGTEAFF.